The 9 T cell receptor beta chains below all came from one sample that was sequenced in a study of T cells of healthy individuals (dated by TCRdb to between 2017 and 2018). The library came from 5' RACE. Sequencing took place on an Illumina MiSeq. In-frame beta chains were kept once TCRdb had trimmed the public reads at Q25 with fastp and called clones with MiXCR. Every entry covers one CDR3 protein and lists the most common genes and DNA from its rows. The sample data list 60,000 to 70,000 distinct CDR3 sequences, and 15% to 20% of these were observed just once. The top ten constitute about 4.7% of the sample. Every receptor here comes from a human donor in good health.

This chain joins TRBV4-3 and TRBJ1-2, with D possibly TRBD1 on 6 matching bases. Germline assignment: CDR1 LGHNA and CDR2 YSLEER. Trimming removed 0 bases at V and 5 bases at J, with 13 bases between. The CDR3 is 15 residues long. The DNA of the CDR3 is TGCGCCAGCAGCCAAGATCTTGGGACACCTTATGGCTACACCTTC. Translation gives CASSQDLGTPYGYTF.

This sequence joins TRBV12-3 or TRBV12-4 and TRBJ2-5, with D possibly matching TRBD2 (5 bases). The CDR3 spans 15 residues. Trimming removed 7 bases at V and 5 bases at J, with 20 bases between. CDR3 DNA: TGTGCCAGCATTGACTCGGGTCGGGGTTGGGAGACCCAGTACTTC. Translation gives CASIDSGRGWETQYF.

This clonotype was seen repeatedly, ten times or more. The chain uses TRBV15 and TRBJ1-6; D gene unclear. The CDR3 has 17 amino acids. Germline loops: CDR1 LNHNV, CDR2 YYDKDF (reference sequence). Deletions cut 3 bases from V and 3 bases from J, with 15 bases between. The CDR3 region is CATSSRDQDGYNSPLHF. The CDR3 DNA reads TGTGCCACCAGCAGCCGGGATCAGGATGGCTATAATTCACCCCTCCACTTT.

In this sample, this clonotype turned up many times. This chain joins TRBV6-5 and TRBJ2-7; TRBD2 might be the D (6 bases). The CDR3 is 14 amino acids. V was cut by 5 bases and J by 0 bases, with 11 bases left in between. Germline-derived CDR1 and CDR2 are MNHEY and SVGAGI. CDR3 DNA sequence: TGTGCCAGCAGTCTTGGACTACACTCCTACGAGCAGTACTTC. Protein: CASSLGLHSYEQYF.

V and J are TRBV21-1 and TRBJ1-1; the table's D call of TRBD1 was not tested on the DNA. TRBV21-1 is classified as a pseudogene. CDR3 length: 18 residues. The CDR3 protein is CASNPGAGGPPRYTEAFF. CDR3 nucleotide sequence: TGTGCCAGCAACCCAGGGGCAGGGGGCCCACCAAGGTACACTGAAGCTTTCTTT.

The J gene is TRBJ2-3, the V gene TRBV10-3; 8 nucleotides match TRBD1. The V gene end was trimmed by 6 bases and the J gene end by 2 bases; junction bases not matched to a gene: 7. Germline V lookup: CDR1 ENHRY, CDR2 SYGVKD. This CDR3 region has 15 residues. CDR3 sequence reads: CAIRDRTGTTDTQYF. The CDR3 DNA reads TGTGCCATCAGGGACAGGACAGGGACCACAGATACGCAGTATTTT.

This clonotype was seen at least ten times. The chain employs TRBV20-1 and TRBJ1-5; D remains ambiguous. This CDR3 is built from 13 residues. V was clipped by 1 base and J by 2 bases, with 6 bases between them. CDR1 DFQATT and CDR2 SNEGSKA come from the germline V gene (reference sequence). The DNA for the CDR3 is TGCAGTGCTAGAGGGGCTCGCAATCAGCCCCAGCATTTT. Translation: CSARGARNQPQHF.

The chain employs TRBV4-1 and TRBJ1-1; TRBD1 is a possible D gene (5 bases). CDR1 is MGHRA and CDR2 is YSYEKL in the germline V gene. Trimming took off 0 bases at V and 1 base at J, with 9 bases between the two ends. The CDR3 totals 15 residues. CDR3 DNA sequence: TGCGCCAGCAGCCAAGAGGGGGGTAGGAACACTGAAGCTTTCTTT. This codes for CASSQEGGRNTEAFF.

This clonotype came up a few times. CDR3 sequence reads: CATSVTLRGYKNIQYF. The CDR3 region has the DNA TGTGCCACCAGTGTGACCTTGCGGGGTTACAAAAACATTCAGTACTTC. The chain combines TRBV24-1 with TRBJ2-4; a weak D match, TRBD2 (6 bases). Germline values: CDR1 KGHDR, CDR2 SFDVKD. The CDR3 extends over 16 amino acids. The V end lost 5 bases, the J end lost 3 bases, and 16 bases lay between the germline ends.